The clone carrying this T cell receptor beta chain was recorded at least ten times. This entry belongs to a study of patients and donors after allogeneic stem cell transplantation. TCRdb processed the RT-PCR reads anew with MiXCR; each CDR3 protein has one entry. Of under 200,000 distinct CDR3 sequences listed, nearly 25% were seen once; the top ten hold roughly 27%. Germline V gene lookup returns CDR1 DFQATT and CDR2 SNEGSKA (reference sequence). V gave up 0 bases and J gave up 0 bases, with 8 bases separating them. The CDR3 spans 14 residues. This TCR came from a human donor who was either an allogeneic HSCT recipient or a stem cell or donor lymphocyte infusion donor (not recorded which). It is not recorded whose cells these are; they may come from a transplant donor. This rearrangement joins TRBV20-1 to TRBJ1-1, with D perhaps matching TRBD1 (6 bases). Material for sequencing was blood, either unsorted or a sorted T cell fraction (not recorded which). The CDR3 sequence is CSARDQGLNTEAFF. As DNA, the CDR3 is TGCAGTGCTAGAGATCAGGGGCTGAACACTGAAGCTTTCTTT.